This T cell receptor beta chain was sequenced in a study of cytomegalovirus exposure and HLA in healthy donors. Findings and limits, study-wide: When analyzed later, the rates of TCR association showed variation by HLA locus, with DRB1 the most and HLA-C the fewest. A highly shared variant cluster was judged a likely technical artifact.

The PCR used 60 Vbeta and 13 Jbeta primers. This table comes from immunoSEQ multiplex PCR, and its TCRdb copy is limited to in-frame clones, with some not included. Here the sample spans approximately 140,000 clones, approximately 80% being singletons. Unrecorded immune exposure was likely among donors, who were nominally healthy when sampled. From germline, CDR1 is KGHSH and CDR2 LQKENI. V was pared by 0 bases and J by 2 bases, with 7 bases of the junction left unmatched. The CDR3 is made up of 16 amino acids. For this clone: The antigen is unknown.

The chain couples TRBV18 to TRBJ2-7; TRBD1 agrees at 7 bases. This clonotype was obtained from a woman in her 50s in good health and CMV-seropositive. The sample was PBMCs. Here the CDR3 DNA reads TGTGCCAGCTCACCACCCGCAGGGGGTAAACCCTACGAGCAGTACTTC. Protein product: CASSPPAGGKPYEQYF. The entire variable domain, with the rest obtained from reference TRBV18 and TRBJ2-7, is as follows: NAGVMQNPRHLVRRRGQEARLRCSPMKGHSHVYWYRQLPEEGLKFMVYLQKENIIDESGMPKERFSAEFPKEGPSILRIQQVVRGDSAAYFCASSPPAGGKPYEQYFGPGTRLTVT.